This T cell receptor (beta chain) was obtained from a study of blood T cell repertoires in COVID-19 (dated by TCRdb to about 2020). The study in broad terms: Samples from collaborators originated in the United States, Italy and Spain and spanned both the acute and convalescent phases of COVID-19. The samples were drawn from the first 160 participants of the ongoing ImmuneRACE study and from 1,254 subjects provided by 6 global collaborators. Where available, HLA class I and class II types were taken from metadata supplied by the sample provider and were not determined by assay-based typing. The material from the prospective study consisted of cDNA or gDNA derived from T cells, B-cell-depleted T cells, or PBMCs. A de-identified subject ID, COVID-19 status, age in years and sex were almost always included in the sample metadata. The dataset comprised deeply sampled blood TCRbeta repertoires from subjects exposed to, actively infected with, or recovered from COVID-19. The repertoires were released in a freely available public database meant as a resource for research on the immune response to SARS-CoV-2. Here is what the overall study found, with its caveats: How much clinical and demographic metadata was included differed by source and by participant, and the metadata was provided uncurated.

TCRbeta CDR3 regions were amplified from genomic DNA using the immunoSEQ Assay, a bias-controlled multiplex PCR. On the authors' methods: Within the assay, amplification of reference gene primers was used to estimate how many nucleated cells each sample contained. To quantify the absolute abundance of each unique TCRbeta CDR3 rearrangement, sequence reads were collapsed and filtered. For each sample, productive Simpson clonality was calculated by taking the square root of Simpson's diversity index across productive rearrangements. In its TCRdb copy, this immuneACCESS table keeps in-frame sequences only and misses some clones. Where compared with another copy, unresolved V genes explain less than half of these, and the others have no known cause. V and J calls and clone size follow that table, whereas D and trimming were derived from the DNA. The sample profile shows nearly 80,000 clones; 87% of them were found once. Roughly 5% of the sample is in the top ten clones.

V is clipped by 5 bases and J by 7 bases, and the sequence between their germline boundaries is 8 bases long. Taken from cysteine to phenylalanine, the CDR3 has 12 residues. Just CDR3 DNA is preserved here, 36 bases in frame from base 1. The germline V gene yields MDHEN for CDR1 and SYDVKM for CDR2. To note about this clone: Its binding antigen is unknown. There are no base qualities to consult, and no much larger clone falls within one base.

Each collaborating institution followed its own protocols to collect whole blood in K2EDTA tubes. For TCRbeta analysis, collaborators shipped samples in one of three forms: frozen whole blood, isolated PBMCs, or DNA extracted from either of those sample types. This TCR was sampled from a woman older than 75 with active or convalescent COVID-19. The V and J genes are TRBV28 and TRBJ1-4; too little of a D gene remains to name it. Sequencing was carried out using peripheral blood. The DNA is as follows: TGTGCCAGCAGTCGGCCGGGTGAAAAACTGTTTTTT. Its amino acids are CASSRPGEKLFF.